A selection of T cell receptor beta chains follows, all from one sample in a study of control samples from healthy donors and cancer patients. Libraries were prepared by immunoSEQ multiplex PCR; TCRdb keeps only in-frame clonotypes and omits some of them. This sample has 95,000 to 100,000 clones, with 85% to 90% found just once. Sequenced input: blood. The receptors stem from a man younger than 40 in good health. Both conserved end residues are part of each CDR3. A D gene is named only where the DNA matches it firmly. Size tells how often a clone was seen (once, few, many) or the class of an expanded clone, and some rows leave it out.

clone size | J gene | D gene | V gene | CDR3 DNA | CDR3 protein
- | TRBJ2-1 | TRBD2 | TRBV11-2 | TGTGCCAGCAGCTCATTGGGACTAGGGCTAGGTGAGCAGTTCTTC | CASSSLGLGLGEQFF
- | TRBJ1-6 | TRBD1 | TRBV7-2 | TGTGCCAGCAGCGGATCCGGGACAGGGATCTCACCCCTCCACTTT | CASSGSGTGISPLHF
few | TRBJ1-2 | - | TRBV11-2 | TGTGCCAGCAGCTTGTCCTTAAGGGGAGGACCCCTCTTC | CASSLSLRGGPLF
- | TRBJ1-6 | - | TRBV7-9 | TGTGCCAGCAGCCCTGGACCGGCCGCGACACCCCTCCACTTT | CASSPGPAATPLHF
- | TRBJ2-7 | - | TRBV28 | TGTGCCAGCAGTTTGGTAGGGGGTCCCTCCTACGAGCAGTACTTC | CASSLVGGPSYEQYF
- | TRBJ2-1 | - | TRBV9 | TGTGCCAGCAGCGTGGCTAGGAGCTCCTACAATGAGCAGTTCTTC | CASSVARSSYNEQFF
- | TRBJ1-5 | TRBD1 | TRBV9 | TGTGCCAGCAGCGAACAGGGGGCGGGTCAGCCCCAGCATTTT | CASSEQGAGQPQHF
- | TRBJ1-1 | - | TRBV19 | TGTGCCAGTAGACCAGGGAGGGGCACTGAAGCTTTCTTT | CASRPGRGTEAFF
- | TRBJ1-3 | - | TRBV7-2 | TGTGCCAGCCACCGCCGGGGACCTGGAAGCACCATATATTTT | CASHRRGPGSTIYF
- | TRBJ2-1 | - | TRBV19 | TGTGCCAGTACCCCCGGGCCAGTAACCTACAATGAGCAGTTCTTC | CASTPGPVTYNEQFF
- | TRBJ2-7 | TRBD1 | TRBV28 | TGTGCCAGCAGTTTGCCGGGGACAGCGGCCTACGAGCAGTACTTC | CASSLPGTAAYEQYF
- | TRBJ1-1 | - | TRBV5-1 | TGCGCCAGCAGCTTGAACCCGGCGGGTGGGGACACTGAAGCTTTCTTT | CASSLNPAGGDTEAFF
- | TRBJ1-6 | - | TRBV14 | TGTGCCAGCAGCGGAACGGGGACCGGGAGCCTCCACTTT | CASSGTGTGSLHF
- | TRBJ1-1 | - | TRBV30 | TGTGCCTGGAGTTTGACAGAGAACACTGAAGCTTTCTTT | CAWSLTENTEAFF
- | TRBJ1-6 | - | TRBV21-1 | TGTGCCAGCAGCCAGGCGACAGGGGGGAATTCACCCCTCCACTTT | CASSQATGGNSPLHF
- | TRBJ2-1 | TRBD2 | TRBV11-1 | TGTGCCAGCAGCATCAGACTAGCGGGGATCTACAATGAGCAGTTCTTC | CASSIRLAGIYNEQFF
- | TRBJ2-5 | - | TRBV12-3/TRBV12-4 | TGTGCCAGCAGTTTGATGCGGGAGACCCAGTACTTC | CASSLMRETQYF
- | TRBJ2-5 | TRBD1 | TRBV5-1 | TGCGCCAGCAGCTTGAGGAGACAGGGAGAGACCCAGTACTTC | CASSLRRQGETQYF
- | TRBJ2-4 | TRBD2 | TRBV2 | TGTGCCAGCAGTGAATGGGGGACTAGCGGGGTGAGGGCCAAAAACATTCAGTACTTC | CASSEWGTSGVRAKNIQYF
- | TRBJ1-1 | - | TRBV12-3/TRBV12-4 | TGTGCCAGCAGTTTGGGCACGAACACTGAAGCTTTCTTT | CASSLGTNTEAFF
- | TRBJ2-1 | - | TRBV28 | TGTGCCAGCAGGGGCCCCTTCTATCGTGAGCAGTTCTTC | CASRGPFYREQFF
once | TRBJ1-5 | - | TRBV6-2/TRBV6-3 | TGTGCCAGCAGTTACCCCGGGGATAGCAATCAGCCCCAGCATTTT | CASSYPGDSNQPQHF
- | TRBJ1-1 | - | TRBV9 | TGTGCCAGCAGCGTAGTAGGGGGTATGAACACTGAAGCTTTCTTT | CASSVVGGMNTEAFF
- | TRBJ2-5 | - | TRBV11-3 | TGTGCCAGCAGCTTAAAAGAGACCCAGTACTTC | CASSLKETQYF
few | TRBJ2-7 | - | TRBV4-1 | TGCGCCAGCAGCCAAGCCCAGTCGAGCTCCTACGAGCAGTACTTC | CASSQAQSSSYEQYF
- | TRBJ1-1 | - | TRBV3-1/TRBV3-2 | TGTGCCAGCAGCCAGCGGAGTGAAGCTTTCTTT | CASSQRSEAFF
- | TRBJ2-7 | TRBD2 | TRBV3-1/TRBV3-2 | TGTGCCAGCAGCCTACGGACTAGCTCACACGAGCAGTACTTC | CASSLRTSSHEQYF
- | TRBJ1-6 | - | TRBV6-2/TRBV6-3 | TGTGCCAGCAGTTACCTCCAGACAGGATATAATTCACCCCTCCACTTT | CASSYLQTGYNSPLHF
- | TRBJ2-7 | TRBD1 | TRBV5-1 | TGCGCCAGCAGGGGACAGGGAACCTACGAGCAGTACTTC | CASRGQGTYEQYF
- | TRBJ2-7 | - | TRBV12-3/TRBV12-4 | TGTGCCAGCAGTCACGAATACTACGAGCAGTACTTC | CASSHEYYEQYF
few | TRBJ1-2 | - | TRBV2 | TGTGCCAAAAAAGGGGAAGGCTATGGCTACACCTTC | CAKKGEGYGYTF
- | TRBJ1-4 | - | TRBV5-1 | TGCGCCAGCAGCTTAGATTGGACCGGGGATGAAAAACTGTTTTTT | CASSLDWTGDEKLFF
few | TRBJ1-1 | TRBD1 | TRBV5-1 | TGCGCCAGCAGCTTCGGACAGGTCGATCATGAAGCTTTCTTT | CASSFGQVDHEAFF
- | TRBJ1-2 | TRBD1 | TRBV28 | TGTGCCAGCAGAGGACAGGGTGGCTATGGCTACACCTTC | CASRGQGGYGYTF
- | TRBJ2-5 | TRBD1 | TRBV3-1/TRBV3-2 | TGTGCCAGCAGCCAATTAAGGACAGGGGGCAGCGAGACCCAGTACTTC | CASSQLRTGGSETQYF
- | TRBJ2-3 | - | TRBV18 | TGTGCCAGCGTCACCCATCTGGGAGATACGCAGTATTTT | CASVTHLGDTQYF
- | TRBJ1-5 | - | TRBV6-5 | TGTGCCAGCGCGGGAGACGGACGACAGCCCCAGCATTTT | CASAGDGRQPQHF
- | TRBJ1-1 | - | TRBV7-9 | TGTGCCAGCAGCCCGCCGAACCGCTTCTTGCGGACAGAGAACACTGAAGCTTTCTTT | CASSPPNRFLRTENTEAFF
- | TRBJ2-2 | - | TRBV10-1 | TGCGCCAGCAGTGAGTTGGACGGGAACACCGGGGAGCTGTTTTTT | CASSELDGNTGELFF
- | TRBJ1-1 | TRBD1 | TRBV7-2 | TGTGCCAGCAGCGCCGGACAGGGGGCGAACATGAACACTGAAGCTTTCTTT | CASSAGQGANMNTEAFF
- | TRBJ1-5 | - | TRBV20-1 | TGCAGTGCTAGTATTGAGTTGATGGTGGGGGGGTCCTTAAATAGCAATCAGCCCCAGCATTTT | CSASIELMVGGSLNSNQPQHF
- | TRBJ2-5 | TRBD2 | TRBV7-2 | TGTGCCAGCATCCAACTAGCGGCTCAAGAGACCCAGTACTTC | CASIQLAAQETQYF
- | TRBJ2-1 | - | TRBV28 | TGTGCCAGCGCCCACGGGGTCGGACTGACCTACAATGAGCAGTTCTTC | CASAHGVGLTYNEQFF
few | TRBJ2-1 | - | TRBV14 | TGTGCCAGCAGCCCGAGACGGAATGAGCAGTTCTTC | CASSPRRNEQFF
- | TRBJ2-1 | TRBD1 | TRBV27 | TGTGCCAGCAGCCCTACCGGGACAGGACTCTCCTACAATGAGCAGTTCTTC | CASSPTGTGLSYNEQFF
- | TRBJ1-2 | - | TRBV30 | TGTGCCTGGAATACCGGACCCCTGATGGTCGGCTACACCTTC | CAWNTGPLMVGYTF